The clone carrying this TCR beta chain was seen many times. These data are taken from a study of regulatory T cells in long-lasting Graves disease. Trimming took off 4 bases at V and 4 bases at J, with 19 bases between the two ends. The CDR3 is 16 residues long. Germline-derived CDR1 and CDR2 are SGHAT and FQNNGV. Combining iRepertoire HTBI primers with Arm-PCR of CDR3 regions, the authors built TCR beta libraries. MiXCR, applied by TCRdb to the multiplex PCR reads, yields one record per CDR3 protein. The sample records 300,000 to 350,000 distinct CDR3 sequences, around 20% being singletons. Time point given: persistent/refractory GD, antithyroid drugs over 5 years with positive TRAb. Following extraction of RNA from PBMCs, that RNA was used to make the TCR library. Patients came through an endocrinology department, and that department was in Xi'an, China.

This chain connects TRBV11-2 to TRBJ1-2; TRBD1 might be the D (5 bases). This clonotype originated in a female donor with Graves disease. The sample in question was peripheral blood mononuclear cells (PBMCs), obtained when the disease was refractory, from a patient treated with antithyroid drugs. This CDR3 reads CASSSTLDRNLYGYTF. In DNA, the CDR3 is TGTGCCAGCAGCTCGACCCTAGACAGAAACCTCTATGGCTACACCTTC.